This is a list of T cell receptor beta chains from one sample in a study of T cell clusters in autoimmune cytopenias. TCRdb re-called the multiplex PCR reads, yielding one record per CDR3 amino acid sequence without DNA. Seen in this sample are some 11,000 distinct CDR3 sequences; the ten most common clones hold roughly 20%. This sample also appeared in a second study, on T cell repertoires in aging, cancer and after chemotherapy.

Material: peripheral blood. The receptors come from a human donor in good health. Both conserved end residues are part of each CDR3. Rows may omit the clone size; those that give it use once, few, many or a size class.

v_gene	j_gene	abundance	CDR3aa
TRBV12-3/TRBV12-4	TRBJ2-3	.	CASSFGSGTTTDTQYF
TRBV27	TRBJ2-5	medium-sized	CASSPNPLAGETQYF
TRBV27	TRBJ2-3	.	CASSLYRGPPDTQYF
TRBV5-6	TRBJ1-4	.	CASSLRGRSEKLFF
TRBV5-6	TRBJ1-4	.	CASRFQGANEKLFF
TRBV4-3	TRBJ1-3	.	CASSQDRVISGNTIYF
TRBV12-3/TRBV12-4	TRBJ2-5	.	CASSLGGSQETQYF
TRBV7-9	TRBJ1-2	.	CASTRDGTGSGYTF
TRBV6-2/TRBV6-3	TRBJ2-1	.	CASRKWTDGYNEQFF
TRBV5-1	TRBJ1-3	.	CASSSNGPYSGNTIYF
TRBV6-1	TRBJ2-5	.	CASSERQGLPTQYF
TRBV7-2	TRBJ1-1	.	CASSQYTLMNTEAFF
TRBV5-1	TRBJ1-2	.	CASSFVGVGFDGYTF
TRBV18	TRBJ2-1	medium-sized	CASSLGTGSYNEQFF
TRBV19	TRBJ2-5	.	CASSTSTGRKTQYF
TRBV30	TRBJ2-5	.	CAWRLEGGFETQYF
TRBV5-6	TRBJ2-7	.	CASSSGQSSYEQYF
TRBV6-5	TRBJ2-7	.	CASSYSPAPTYEQYF
TRBV11-2	TRBJ2-3	.	CASSFQSSITDTQYF
TRBV27	TRBJ1-2	.	CASSRPGQGAGGYTF
TRBV18	TRBJ1-2	medium-sized	CASSPGSHYGYTF
TRBV6-5	TRBJ2-1	.	CASSYLGFNEQFF
TRBV12-3/TRBV12-4	TRBJ1-3	.	CASRPSQGKAGNTIYF
TRBV5-6	TRBJ2-7	.	CASSPGGGTGPYNEQYF
TRBV5-4	TRBJ2-3	.	CASSPHGRGGADTQYF
TRBV18	TRBJ2-1	.	CASSPLGGLSYNEQFF
TRBV30	TRBJ2-3	medium-sized	CAWSVISATDTQYF
TRBV13	TRBJ1-2	.	CASSLGQGNGYTF
TRBV30	TRBJ2-2	medium-sized	CASVREANTGELFF
TRBV6-5	TRBJ1-2	.	CASTPKGSYYGYTF
TRBV5-4	TRBJ2-1	.	CASSLDSGRTENEQFF
TRBV13	TRBJ2-3	.	CASRLYGGASDTQYF
TRBV18	TRBJ1-1	.	CASSGLRASTEAFF
TRBV15	TRBJ2-7	medium-sized	CATSPGTGEDEQYF
TRBV24-1	TRBJ2-1	.	CATSDTMASYNEQFF
TRBV27	TRBJ2-2	medium-sized	CASSPNGQPTGELFF
TRBV5-6	TRBJ1-1	.	CASSSEWGANEAFF
TRBV6-2/TRBV6-3	TRBJ2-1	.	CASSGRDSGVYNEQFF
TRBV18	TRBJ2-6	.	CASSPPGHLSGANVLTF
TRBV19	TRBJ1-1	.	CASSIGRTPRRAFF
TRBV30	TRBJ1-2	.	CAWSVGTGMSYTF
TRBV18	TRBJ2-7	.	CASSLAGVVQEQYF
TRBV5-1	TRBJ2-3	.	CASSLDGDRTDTQYF
TRBV13	TRBJ2-2	.	CASSLRLAKNTGELFF
TRBV4-2	TRBJ2-2	.	CASSQGRDRELFF
TRBV27	TRBJ1-2	.	CASSPQIGGQGHYGYTF
TRBV29-1	TRBJ2-5	medium-sized	CSVYGTPSSETQYF
TRBV30	TRBJ1-6	medium-sized	CAWSVNLGDSPLHF
TRBV20-1	TRBJ2-2	.	CSARGFRSGADTGELFF
TRBV4-2	TRBJ1-5	.	CASSQVGLQPQHF
TRBV7-3	TRBJ2-6	.	CASSQGGFSGANVLTF
TRBV6-5	TRBJ1-1	.	CAAGRTVEAFF
TRBV11-1	TRBJ2-7	.	CASSVAGEGYEQYF
TRBV6-6	TRBJ1-2	.	CASSYNDYYGYTF
TRBV7-2	TRBJ2-7	.	CASSLGGQAAYEQYF
TRBV27	TRBJ2-2	medium-sized	CASSPRQSTGELFF
TRBV6-1	TRBJ2-3	medium-sized	CASTGTGGSSTDTQYF
TRBV5-5	TRBJ1-1	large	CASSLQEANTEAFF
TRBV27	TRBJ2-1	.	CASTSPGLAGGGYNEQFF